A selection of T cell receptor beta chains follows, all from one sample in a study of cytomegalovirus exposure and HLA in healthy donors. Clones were sequenced by immunoSEQ multiplex PCR, and TCRdb holds only the in-frame ones, with some missing. Of around 180,000 clones in the sample, roughly 87% were seen once. The sequenced sample consisted of PBMCs. The receptor set was obtained from a girl younger than two in good health and CMV-seronegative. CDR3s include the opening cysteine and the closing phenylalanine or tryptophan. The D gene is left open where the match is weak. Size tells how often a clone was seen (once, few, many) or the class of an expanded clone, and some rows leave it out.

V gene	D gene	J gene	clone size	CDR3 protein	CDR3 DNA
TRBV30	.	TRBJ1-1	.	CAWSGQPRRSEAFF	TGTGCCTGGAGTGGACAGCCGCGCAGGTCTGAAGCTTTCTTT
TRBV5-4	.	TRBJ2-5	.	CASSLRRDQETQYF	TGTGCCAGCAGCTTGCGCAGGGACCAAGAGACCCAGTACTTC
TRBV2	.	TRBJ1-5	.	CASSSNRGNQPQHF	TGTGCCAGCAGTTCGAACAGGGGCAATCAGCCCCAGCATTTT
TRBV5-1	TRBD1	TRBJ2-5	.	CASTVPGTGDGETQYF	TGCGCCAGCACCGTCCCCGGGACAGGGGATGGAGAGACCCAGTACTTC
TRBV4-1	.	TRBJ2-1	.	CASSQVGVIAYNEQFF	TGCGCCAGCAGCCAAGTAGGGGTTATCGCCTACAATGAGCAGTTCTTC
TRBV7-9	.	TRBJ2-1	few	CASSRTALFYNEQFF	TGTGCCAGCAGCCGGACAGCGCTTTTCTACAATGAGCAGTTCTTC
TRBV5-6	TRBD1	TRBJ2-5	.	CASSRDRDQTQYF	TGTGCCAGCAGCCGGGACAGGGATCAGACCCAGTACTTC
TRBV4-3	TRBD2	TRBJ2-7	.	CASSHDVAGFRTEQYF	TGCGCCAGCAGCCATGATGTAGCGGGCTTCAGGACCGAGCAGTACTTC
TRBV5-8	TRBD1	TRBJ2-7	.	CASSPRQGVRSYEQYF	TGTGCCAGCAGCCCTCGACAGGGGGTGAGGTCCTACGAGCAGTACTTC
TRBV4-1	TRBD2	TRBJ2-7	.	CASSQAPPGTSGSYEQYF	TGCGCCAGCAGCCAAGCCCCCCCAGGGACTAGCGGATCCTACGAGCAGTACTTC
TRBV7-2	.	TRBJ1-2	.	CASSYRSTNYGYTF	TGTGCCAGCAGCTACAGGAGTACTAACTATGGCTACACCTTC
TRBV4-1	.	TRBJ1-1	.	CASSLSTGTNTEAFF	TGCGCCAGCAGCCTTTCGACAGGTACTAACACTGAAGCTTTCTTT
TRBV29-1	.	TRBJ1-2	.	CSVAGPTGGYTF	TGCAGCGTTGCAGGGCCAACAGGGGGCTACACCTTC
TRBV7-2	TRBD2	TRBJ2-3	few	CASTPIRAGEDTQYF	TGTGCCAGCACCCCAATCAGGGCGGGAGAAGATACGCAGTATTTT
TRBV9	TRBD1	TRBJ1-4	.	CASSVGQGNEKLFF	TGTGCCAGCAGCGTGGGACAGGGTAATGAAAAACTGTTTTTT
TRBV5-4	TRBD2	TRBJ2-7	.	CASSPGTSITYEQYF	TGTGCCAGCAGCCCCGGGACTAGTATCACCTACGAGCAGTACTTC
TRBV28	.	TRBJ2-7	.	CASSLRPSSAEQYF	TGTGCCAGCAGTTTAAGGCCTAGTTCAGCCGAGCAGTACTTC
TRBV7-2	.	TRBJ2-7	few	CASSLARAYEQYF	TGTGCCAGCAGCTTAGCAAGAGCTTACGAGCAGTACTTC
TRBV4-1	TRBD2	TRBJ2-1	.	CASSRFTSGDYNEQFF	TGCGCCAGCAGTCGCTTTACTAGCGGGGACTACAATGAGCAGTTCTTC
TRBV6-5	.	TRBJ1-5	.	CASSRGGNQPQHF	TGTGCCAGCAGTCGCGGGGGAAATCAGCCCCAGCATTTT
TRBV5-1	.	TRBJ1-6	.	CASSLDVLSPLHF	TGCGCCAGCAGCTTGGATGTTCTTTCACCCCTCCACTTT
TRBV5-6	TRBD1	TRBJ2-2	.	CASSLNRGPGELFF	TGTGCCAGCAGCTTGAACAGGGGCCCCGGGGAGCTGTTTTTT
TRBV4-1	.	TRBJ1-3	few	CASTAGWGRNTIYF	TGCGCCAGCACGGCGGGCTGGGGTAGAAACACCATATATTTT
TRBV7-8	TRBD2	TRBJ2-1	few	CASSLTGLAGAEQFF	TGTGCCAGCAGCTTAACAGGACTAGCGGGGGCAGAGCAGTTCTTC